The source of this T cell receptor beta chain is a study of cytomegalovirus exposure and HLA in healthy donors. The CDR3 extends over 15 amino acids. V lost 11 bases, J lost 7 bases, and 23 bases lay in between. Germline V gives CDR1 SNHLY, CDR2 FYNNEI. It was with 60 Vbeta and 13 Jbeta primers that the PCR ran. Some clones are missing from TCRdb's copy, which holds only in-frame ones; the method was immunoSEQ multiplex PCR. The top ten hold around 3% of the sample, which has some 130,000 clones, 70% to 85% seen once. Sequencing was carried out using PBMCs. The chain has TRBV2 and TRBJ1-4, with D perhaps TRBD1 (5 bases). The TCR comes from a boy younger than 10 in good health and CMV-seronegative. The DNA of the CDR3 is TGTGCCCCGGGAGGCGCAGGGAGGGATGGTGAAAAACTGTTTTTT. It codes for CAPGGAGRDGEKLFF.